Below are 18 T cell receptor beta chains sequenced from a single sample in a study of T cell responses to AZD1222 COVID-19 vaccine. Some clones are missing from TCRdb's copy, which holds only in-frame ones; the method was immunoSEQ multiplex PCR. The profile shows fewer than 250,000 clones, roughly 91% of them singletons. This material consisted of peripheral blood, taken on day 0 of MenACWY control vaccination. The source of these receptors is an adult in good health.

The chain carries TRBV4-2 and TRBJ1-2; TRBD1 aligns across 10 bases. There are 15 residues in the CDR3. The V segment lost 4 bases and the J segment 3 bases; nucleotides outside the gene matches: 5. Germline V lookup: CDR1 LGHNA, CDR2 YNFKEQ. The CDR3 coding sequence is TGTGCCAGCAGCCCAAACGGACAGGGGGACTATGGCTACACCTTC. Protein: CASSPNGQGDYGYTF.

The gene calls are TRBV9 and TRBJ2-2; D is possibly TRBD1 (5 bases). V lost 1 base to trimming and J lost 6 bases, with 7 bases between them. Germline V gives CDR1 SGDLS, CDR2 YYNGEE. The CDR3 totals 13 residues. CDR3 DNA sequence: TGTGCCAGCAGCGTAAGGGGATCCGGGGAGCTGTTTTTT. Protein product: CASSVRGSGELFF. Supplemented by reference TRBV9 and TRBJ2-2, the full variable domain reads DSGVTQTPKHLITATGQRVTLRCSPRSGDLSVYWYQQSLDQGLQFLIQYYNGEERAKGNILERFSAQQFPDLHSELNLSSLELGDSALYFCASSVRGSGELFFGEGSRLTVL.

V is TRBV30 and J is TRBJ1-5; 7 bases align to TRBD1. Trimming cost V 2 bases and J 7 bases; bases outside gene matches: 14. The CDR3 contains 16 residues. From germline, CDR1 is GTSNPN and CDR2 SVGIG (reference sequence). The CDR3 region has the DNA TGTGCCTGGAGTTCGCCACAGGGGATAGCGGGGCAGCCCCAGCATTTT. It encodes CAWSSPQGIAGQPQHF.

This chain uses TRBV2 with TRBJ1-4, with D perhaps TRBD1 (6 bases). CDR1 is SNHLY, CDR2 FYNNEI, per germline. With 7 bases removed from V and 5 bases from J, the gap between germline ends came to 14 bases. This CDR3 spans 14 amino acids. CDR3 protein: CASTERGLNEKLFF. The CDR3 DNA sequence: TGTGCCAGCACAGAACGGGGGCTAAATGAAAAACTGTTTTTT. The full variable domain, completed using reference TRBV2 and TRBJ1-4, is EPEVTQTPSHQVTQMGQEVILRCVPISNHLYFYWYRQILGQKVEFLVSFYNNEISEKSEIFDDQFSVERPDGSNFTLKIRSTKLEDSAMYFCASTERGLNEKLFFGSGTQLSVL.

This rearrangement joins TRBV21-1 to TRBJ2-2. TRBV21-1 has pseudogene status. The CDR3 has 15 amino acids. The DNA of the CDR3 is TGTGCCAGCAGCGCACGAAACGCGAACACCGGGGAGCTGTTTTTT. Translating gives CASSARNANTGELFF.

The CDR3 is CASSERTSGENGELFF. CDR3 bases: TGTGCCAGCAGTGAAAGGACTAGCGGGGAGAACGGGGAGCTGTTTTTT. This chain links TRBV25-1 with TRBJ2-2; the match to TRBD2 covers 12 bases. CDR3 size: 16 residues. The germline V gene has CDR1 MGHDK and CDR2 SYGVNS. The junction had 5 bases not matched to a gene; V was cut back by 2 bases and J by 7 bases. Full variable domain (outside the CDR3, taken from reference TRBV25-1 and TRBJ2-2): EADIYQTPRYLVIGTGKKITLECSQTMGHDKMYWYQQDPGMELHLIHYSYGVNSTEKGDLSSESTVSRIRTEHFPLTLESARPSHTSQYLCASSERTSGENGELFFGEGSRLTVL.

The V call is TRBV24-1, the J call TRBJ2-3; possible D gene TRBD2, 6 bases. Germline lookup yields CDR1 KGHDR and CDR2 SFDVKD. This CDR3 contains 15 residues. V lost 2 bases and J 5 bases, leaving 13 bases between the germline ends. In DNA form, the CDR3 reads TGTGCCACCAGTGATTCGGGACTTACGGGAGATACGCAGTATTTT. Translating it yields CATSDSGLTGDTQYF.

This clone was seen once. The chain links TRBV27 to TRBJ1-4; D might be TRBD1 (5 bases). Germline lookup yields CDR1 MNHEY and CDR2 SMNVEV (reference sequence). The CDR3 extends over 14 amino acids. V lost 6 bases to trimming and J lost 8 bases, with 16 bases between them. CDR3 in DNA: TGTGCCAGCAGCCAGGGACGGCCCGTCGAAAAACTGTTTTTT. It codes for CASSQGRPVEKLFF.

The rearrangement uses TRBV6-5 and TRBJ1-1; D is unclear. CDR1 and CDR2 (germline): MNHEY, SVGAGI. Trimming left V 5 bases short and J 9 bases short, with 16 bases between. The CDR3 runs 13 residues. CDR3 in DNA: TGTGCCAGCAGTCCCTCGTGGGAGGGTAAAGCTTTCTTT. This translates into CASSPSWEGKAFF.

The chain carries TRBV9 and TRBJ2-1; possibly TRBD2 for D (6 bases). V was clipped by 0 bases and J by 3 bases, with 13 bases between them. Germline V CDR1 and CDR2: SGDLS, YYNGEE. The CDR3 consists of 16 residues. CDR3 DNA: TGTGCCAGCAGCGTAGCTACCAGCGGGCTCTACAATGAGCAGTTCTTC. Its protein is CASSVATSGLYNEQFF.

V is TRBV18 and J is TRBJ2-5, with a possible D match to TRBD1 (6 bases). The CDR3 length is 14 residues. V lost 5 bases and J 2 bases, leaving 12 bases between the germline ends. Germline lookup yields CDR1 KGHSH and CDR2 LQKENI. The CDR3 region has the DNA TGTGCCAGCTCATCCCCGGGACAACAAGAGACCCAGTACTTC. The encoded protein is CASSSPGQQETQYF. Filled out from reference TRBV18 and TRBJ2-5, the complete variable domain reads NAGVMQNPRHLVRRRGQEARLRCSPMKGHSHVYWYRQLPEEGLKFMVYLQKENIIDESGMPKERFSAEFPKEGPSILRIQQVVRGDSAAYFCASSSPGQQETQYFGPGTRLLVL.

V is TRBV21-1 and J is TRBJ1-3; the D segment call TRBD1 is taken from the table without a DNA check. TRBV21-1 is annotated as a pseudogene. There are 16 residues in the CDR3. The DNA for the CDR3 is TGTGCCAGCAGCAAAGCGCTTGCAGGGGTTGGAAACACCATATATTTT. Translating gives CASSKALAGVGNTIYF.

The chain couples TRBV30 to TRBJ2-1, with TRBD2 matching over 12 bases. This CDR3 is built from 14 residues. The V and J ends lost 3 bases and 7 bases, in that order; junction bases with no gene match: 4. Germline CDR1 is GTSNPN and CDR2 is SVGIG (reference sequence). CDR3 in DNA: TGTGCCTGGAGACTAGCGGGGGGTAAAAATGAGCAGTTCTTC. Its translation: CAWRLAGGKNEQFF.

This clone was counted a single time. The rearrangement links TRBV18 to TRBJ1-6; no reliable D call. With 3 bases removed from V and 4 bases from J, the gap between germline ends came to 7 bases. The germline V gene has CDR1 KGHSH and CDR2 LQKENI. The CDR3 spans 14 residues. The CDR3 sequence is CASSPSNYNSPLHF. DNA for the CDR3: TGTGCCAGCTCACCGTCTAATTATAATTCACCCCTCCACTTT.

CDR3 amino acids: CASSPGRRSGANVLTF. CDR3 nucleotide sequence: TGTGCCAGCAGCCCGGGACGCCGCTCTGGGGCCAACGTCCTGACTTTC. The chain couples TRBV7-2 to TRBJ2-6, with D tentatively TRBD1 or TRBD2 (5 bases each). The CDR3 is made up of 16 amino acids. Looked up from germline, CDR1 is SGHTA and CDR2 is FQGNSA. The V end lost 5 bases, the J end lost 0 bases, and 11 bases lay between the germline ends.

The CDR3: CASSQDPATNYGYTF. Here the CDR3 DNA reads TGCGCCAGCAGCCAAGATCCGGCGACTAACTATGGCTACACCTTC. The V and J genes are TRBV4-1 and TRBJ1-2, with D unclear. Germline-derived CDR1 and CDR2 are MGHRA and YSYEKL. CDR3 length equals 15 residues. V dropped 0 bases and J dropped 0 bases, with 8 bases sitting between them.

V and J are TRBV18 and TRBJ1-1; D is unresolved. Trimming cost V 0 bases and J 6 bases, with 14 bases left between them. Looked up from germline, CDR1 is KGHSH and CDR2 is LQKENI. The CDR3 runs 15 residues. For the CDR3, the DNA is TGTGCCAGCTCACCACCGAACCAGATCATGGCTGAAGCTTTCTTT. Encoded protein: CASSPPNQIMAEAFF. Looking up the rest from reference TRBV18 and TRBJ1-1 gives the full variable domain: NAGVMQNPRHLVRRRGQEARLRCSPMKGHSHVYWYRQLPEEGLKFMVYLQKENIIDESGMPKERFSAEFPKEGPSILRIQQVVRGDSAAYFCASSPPNQIMAEAFFGQGTRLTVV.

In DNA, the CDR3 is TGTGCTAGTGGGGTAGCGGGGGATCGGACAAATGAGCAGTTCTTC. This gives the protein CASGVAGDRTNEQFF. J is TRBJ2-1 and V is TRBV12-5, with 9 bases aligning to TRBD2. The CDR3 covers 15 residues. Germline V gene sequence: CDR1 LGHNT, CDR2 FRNRAP. V gave up 6 bases and J gave up 7 bases; unmatched junction bases: 10.